The clone carrying this T cell receptor beta chain was counted at least ten times. The data derive from a study of neurological immune-mediated disorders. cDNA synthesis was performed by 5'RACE with 10-nucleotide random UMIs. TCRdb fed the 5' RACE reads into MiXCR, producing one record per CDR3 protein. The repertoire has about 60,000 distinct CDR3 sequences, approximately 3.1% of them found once; the top ten carry 7.1%. The V gene end was trimmed by 6 bases and the J gene end by 0 bases; junction bases not matched to a gene: 5. Germline V CDR1 and CDR2: MNHEY, SMNVEV (reference sequence). The CDR3 is 14 residues long.

The chain recombines TRBV27 with TRBJ2-7; the match to TRBD1 covers 7 bases. This TCR derives from an older woman with multiple sclerosis. The sequenced material came from PBMCs. The CDR3 sequence: CASRGTDYSYEQYF. The DNA of the CDR3 is TGTGCCAGCAGGGGGACAGACTACTCCTACGAGCAGTACTTC.